Shown below are 9 T cell receptor beta chains from a single sample sequenced in a study of blood T cell repertoires in COVID-19. TCRdb keeps only in-frame clones here, not all; method: immunoSEQ multiplex PCR. This repertoire shows approximately 230,000 clones, roughly 85% found once; its top ten account for around 3.3%. Sequencing used peripheral blood. The receptors here all came from a man between 18 and 35 years old with active or convalescent COVID-19.

V and J are TRBV5-1 and TRBJ2-7; TRBD1 matches at 10 bases. The CDR3 spans 15 residues. Germline CDR1 is SGHRS and CDR2 is YFSETQ. The V gene end was trimmed by 0 bases and the J gene end by 5 bases; junction bases not matched to a gene: 5. The CDR3 spells CASSLGPGQGNEQYF. CDR3 DNA: TGCGCCAGCAGCTTGGGCCCGGGACAGGGGAACGAGCAGTACTTC.

This clone was recorded many times. The rearrangement uses TRBV29-1 and TRBJ2-1; 7 nucleotides align to TRBD1. J was trimmed by 6 bases and V by 4 bases; bases with no gene match: 6. Germline V gene data show CDR1 as SQVTM and CDR2 as ANQGSEA. The CDR3 length is 13 residues. CDR3 residues: CSVVEGAVNEQFF. The CDR3 nucleotides read TGCAGCGTTGTAGAGGGGGCTGTCAATGAGCAGTTCTTC.

The chain combines TRBV5-3 with TRBJ1-6; D perhaps matches TRBD1 (6 bases). TRBV5-3 is identified as an open reading frame with a role that is uncertain. Deletions cut 0 bases from V and 7 bases from J, with 14 bases between. CDR3 size: 16 residues. This CDR3 is CARSLEGGEENSPLHF. CDR3 sequence (DNA): TGTGCCAGAAGCTTGGAGGGGGGGGAGGAGAATTCACCCCTCCACTTT.

The chain uses TRBV7-3 and TRBJ2-7, with 7 bases fitting TRBD2. Germline V gene sequence: CDR1 SGHTA, CDR2 FQGTGA. The ends lost 1 base at V and 1 base at J; junction bases unmatched: 4. The CDR3 extends over 15 amino acids. CDR3 residues: CASSLMAGASYEQYF. DNA of the CDR3: TGTGCCAGCAGCTTAATGGCGGGAGCTTCCTACGAGCAGTACTTC.

In this sample, this clone turned up once. This chain links TRBV5-1 with TRBJ1-6, with D possibly matching TRBD1 (6 bases). The CDR3 is 14 amino acids. Germline V gene sequence: CDR1 SGHRS, CDR2 YFSETQ. The V gene lost 1 base and the J gene lost 7 bases, with 9 bases spanning the gap. The CDR3 reads CASSLTDRNSPLHF. The CDR3 region has the DNA TGCGCCAGCAGCTTGACCGACAGGAATTCACCCCTCCACTTT.

This sequence joins TRBV12-3 or TRBV12-4 and TRBJ1-2; tentative D call: TRBD1 (6 bases). This CDR3 region has 12 residues. V shed 5 bases and J shed 5 bases, with 9 bases lying between them. Here the CDR3 DNA reads TGTGCCAGCAGTAGGACAGAGTATGGCTACACCTTC. It yields the protein CASSRTEYGYTF.

The V call is TRBV4-3, the J call TRBJ1-2; D uncertain. Germline V CDR1 and CDR2: LGHNA, YSLEER. This CDR3 is 14 amino acids long. V was pared by 7 bases and J by 3 bases, with 15 bases between. CDR3: CASKVSVSYYGYTF. CDR3 coding DNA: TGCGCCAGCAAGGTGTCAGTTAGCTACTATGGCTACACCTTC.

CDR3 sequence: CASSLLGRGNTEAFF. As DNA, the CDR3 is TGTGCCAGCAGTTTATTAGGGAGGGGGAACACTGAAGCTTTCTTT. The chain uses TRBV27 and TRBJ1-1; D possibly corresponds to TRBD1 (5 bases). Trimming removed 1 base at V and 1 base at J, with 10 bases between. The CDR3 totals 15 residues. Germline V CDR1 and CDR2: MNHEY, SMNVEV (reference sequence).

This clone was seen once. The rearrangement links TRBV28 to TRBJ1-5; D is possibly TRBD1 (5 bases). The CDR3 spans 14 residues. Germline V gene sequence: CDR1 MDHEN, CDR2 SYDVKM. With 4 bases removed from V and 5 bases from J, the gap between germline ends came to 12 bases. This CDR3 reads CASSWRGRHQPQHF. The CDR3 nucleotides read TGTGCCAGCAGTTGGAGGGGAAGGCATCAGCCCCAGCATTTT.